In its sample, the clone carrying this T cell receptor (beta chain) was seen once. What it recognizes is unknown. Terminally differentiated effector memory CD45RA+ cells were excluded from the naive CD8 cells, which were CD45RO-negative and positively selected for CCR7. Germline V CDR1 and CDR2: MGHRA, YSYEKL. The CDR3 runs 16 residues. Trimming cost V 0 bases and J 0 bases, with 9 bases left between them. The table came from immunoSEQ multiplex PCR; TCRdb's copy has only in-frame clones and leaves some out. The top ten clones hold roughly 0.1% of a sample with approximately 590,000 clones, about 95% of them seen once. The data stem from a study of shared clonotypes between healthy human individuals. Whole-study results and caveats: For sorted subsets, rarefaction showed incomplete sequencing despite large depth. Non-shared clonotypes displayed generation probabilities falling below those of clonotypes present in all four donors.

V and J are TRBV4-1 and TRBJ1-3, with TRBD1 as a possible D gene (5 bases). This receptor was obtained from a woman aged 30 to 39 in good health. The sequenced sample consisted of naive CD8+ T cells sorted from blood. The CDR3 DNA is TGCGCCAGCAGCCAAGATCTAAGGGGCTCTGGAAACACCATATATTTT. It codes for CASSQDLRGSGNTIYF.